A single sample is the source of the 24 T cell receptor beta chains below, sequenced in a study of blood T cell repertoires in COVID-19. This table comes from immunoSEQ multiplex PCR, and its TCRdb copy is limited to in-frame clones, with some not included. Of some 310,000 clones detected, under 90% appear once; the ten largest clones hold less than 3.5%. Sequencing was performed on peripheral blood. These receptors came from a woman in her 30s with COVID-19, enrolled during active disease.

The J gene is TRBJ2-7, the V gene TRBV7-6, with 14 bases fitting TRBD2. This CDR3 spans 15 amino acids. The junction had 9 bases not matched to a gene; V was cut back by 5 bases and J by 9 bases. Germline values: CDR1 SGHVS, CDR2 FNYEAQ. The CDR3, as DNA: TGTGCCAGCAGCCCTACCGGGACTAGCGGGAGTTGGCAGTACTTC. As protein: CASSPTGTSGSWQYF.

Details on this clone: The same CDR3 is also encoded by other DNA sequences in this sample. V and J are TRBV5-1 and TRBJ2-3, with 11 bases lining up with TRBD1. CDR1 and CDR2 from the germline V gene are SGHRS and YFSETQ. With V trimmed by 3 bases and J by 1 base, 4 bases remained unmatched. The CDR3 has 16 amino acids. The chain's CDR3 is CASSSGTGGGTDTQYF. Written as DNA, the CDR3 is TGCGCCAGCAGCTCCGGGACAGGGGGTGGCACAGATACGCAGTATTTT.

The CDR3 DNA reads TGTGCCTGGAACACAGGACCCTACAATGAGCAGTTCTTC. It codes for CAWNTGPYNEQFF. The genes are TRBV30 and TRBJ2-1, with D possibly TRBD1 on 5 matching bases. There are 13 residues in the CDR3. V shed 4 bases and J shed 2 bases, with 9 bases lying between them. Germline CDR1 reads GTSNPN; CDR2 reads SVGIG (reference sequence).

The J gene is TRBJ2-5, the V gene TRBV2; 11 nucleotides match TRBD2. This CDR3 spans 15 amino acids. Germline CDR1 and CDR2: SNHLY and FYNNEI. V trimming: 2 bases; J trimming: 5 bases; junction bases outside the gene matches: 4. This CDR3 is CASSERLAGRETQYF. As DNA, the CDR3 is TGTGCCAGCAGTGAAAGACTAGCGGGACGCGAGACCCAGTACTTC.

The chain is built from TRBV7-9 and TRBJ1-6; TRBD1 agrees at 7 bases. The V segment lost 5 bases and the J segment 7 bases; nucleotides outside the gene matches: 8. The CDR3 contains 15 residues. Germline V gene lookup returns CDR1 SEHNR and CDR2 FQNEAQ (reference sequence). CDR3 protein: CASSPLGQNNSPLHF. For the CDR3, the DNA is TGTGCCAGCAGCCCCTTGGGACAGAACAATTCACCCCTCCACTTT.

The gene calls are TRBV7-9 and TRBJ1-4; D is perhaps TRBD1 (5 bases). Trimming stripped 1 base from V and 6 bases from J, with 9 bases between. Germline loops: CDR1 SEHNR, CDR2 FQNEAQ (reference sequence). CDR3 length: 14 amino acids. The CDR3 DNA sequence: TGTGCCAGCAGCTTAGTAGGGGCAGATGAAAAACTGTTTTTT. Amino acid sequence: CASSLVGADEKLFF.

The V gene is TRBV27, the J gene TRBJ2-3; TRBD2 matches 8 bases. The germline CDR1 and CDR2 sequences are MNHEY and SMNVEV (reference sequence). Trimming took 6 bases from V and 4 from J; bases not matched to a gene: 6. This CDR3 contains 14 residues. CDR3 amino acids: CASRHGRGADTQYF. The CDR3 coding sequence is TGTGCCAGCAGACACGGGAGGGGGGCAGATACGCAGTATTTT.

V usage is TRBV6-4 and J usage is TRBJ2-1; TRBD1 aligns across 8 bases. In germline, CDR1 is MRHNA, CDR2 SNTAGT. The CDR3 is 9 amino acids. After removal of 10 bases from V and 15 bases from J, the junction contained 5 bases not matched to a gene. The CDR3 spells CATGTGGFF. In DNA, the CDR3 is TGTGCCACGGGGACAGGTGGGTTCTTC.

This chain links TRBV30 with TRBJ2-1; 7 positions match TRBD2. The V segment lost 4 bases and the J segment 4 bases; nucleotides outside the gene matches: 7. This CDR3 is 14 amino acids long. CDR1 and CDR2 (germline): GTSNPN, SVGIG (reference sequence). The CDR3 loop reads CAWTRASGYNEQFF. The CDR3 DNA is TGTGCCTGGACTCGGGCTAGCGGTTACAATGAGCAGTTCTTC.

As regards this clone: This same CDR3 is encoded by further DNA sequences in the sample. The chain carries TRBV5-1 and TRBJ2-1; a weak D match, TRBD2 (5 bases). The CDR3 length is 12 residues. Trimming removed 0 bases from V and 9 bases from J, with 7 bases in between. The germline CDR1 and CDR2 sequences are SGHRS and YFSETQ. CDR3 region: CASSLEGSEQFF. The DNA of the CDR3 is TGCGCCAGCAGCTTGGAAGGGAGTGAGCAGTTCTTC. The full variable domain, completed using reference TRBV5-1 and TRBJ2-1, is KAGVTQTPRYLIKTRGQQVTLSCSPISGHRSVSWYQQTPGQGLQFLFEYFSETQRNKGNFPGRFSGRQFSNSRSEMNVSTLELGDSALYLCASSLEGSEQFFGPGTRLTVL.

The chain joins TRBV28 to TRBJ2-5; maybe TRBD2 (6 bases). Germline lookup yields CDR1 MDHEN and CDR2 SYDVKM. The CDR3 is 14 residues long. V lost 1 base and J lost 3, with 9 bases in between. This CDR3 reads CASSLLGGEETQYF. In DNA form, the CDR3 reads TGTGCCAGCAGTTTATTAGGAGGGGAAGAGACCCAGTACTTC.

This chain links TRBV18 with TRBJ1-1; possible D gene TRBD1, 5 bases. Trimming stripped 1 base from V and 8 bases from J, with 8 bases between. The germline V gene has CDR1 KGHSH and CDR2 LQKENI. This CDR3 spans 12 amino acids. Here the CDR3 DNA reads TGTGCCAGCTCACCACAAGACAGAGAAGCTTTCTTT. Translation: CASSPQDREAFF.

DNA of the CDR3: TGTGCCAGCAGTCACAGGGTGTACGGCTACACCTTC. This encodes CASSHRVYGYTF. This rearrangement joins TRBV28 to TRBJ1-2, with D possibly matching TRBD1 (6 bases). The CDR3 totals 12 residues. Germline CDR1 reads MDHEN; CDR2 reads SYDVKM. The V and J ends lost 5 bases and 8 bases respectively, with 12 bases between them.

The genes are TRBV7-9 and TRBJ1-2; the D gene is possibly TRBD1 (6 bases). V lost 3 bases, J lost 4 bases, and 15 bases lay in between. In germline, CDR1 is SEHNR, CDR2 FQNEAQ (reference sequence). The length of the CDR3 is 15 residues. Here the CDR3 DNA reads TGTGCCAGCAGCTTCGGACAGAACAGAGGCTATGGCTACACCTTC. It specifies CASSFGQNRGYGYTF.

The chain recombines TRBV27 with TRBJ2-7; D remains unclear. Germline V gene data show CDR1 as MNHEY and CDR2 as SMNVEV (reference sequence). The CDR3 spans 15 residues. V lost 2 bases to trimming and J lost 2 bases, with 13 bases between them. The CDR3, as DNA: TGTGCCAGCAGTTTAAAAGCATCCTCCACCTACGAGCAGTACTTC. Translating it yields CASSLKASSTYEQYF.

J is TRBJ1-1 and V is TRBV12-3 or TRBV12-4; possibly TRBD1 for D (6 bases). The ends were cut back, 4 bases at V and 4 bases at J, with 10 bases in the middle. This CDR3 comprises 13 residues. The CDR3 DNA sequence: TGTGCCAGCAGTTCTAGAGGGGGCACTGAAGCTTTCTTT. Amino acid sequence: CASSSRGGTEAFF.

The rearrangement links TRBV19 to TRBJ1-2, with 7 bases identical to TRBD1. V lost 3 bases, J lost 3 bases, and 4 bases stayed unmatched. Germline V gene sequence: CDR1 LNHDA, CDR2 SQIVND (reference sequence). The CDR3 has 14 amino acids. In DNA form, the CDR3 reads TGTGCCAGTAGTATTCTTGGGACAGACTATGGCTACACCTTC. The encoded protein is CASSILGTDYGYTF.

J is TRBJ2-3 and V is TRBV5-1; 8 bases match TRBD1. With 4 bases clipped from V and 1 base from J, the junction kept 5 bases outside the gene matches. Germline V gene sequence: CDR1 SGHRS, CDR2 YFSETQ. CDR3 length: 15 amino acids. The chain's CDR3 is CASSKDRAGTDTQYF. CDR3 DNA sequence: TGCGCCAGCAGCAAGGACAGGGCTGGCACAGATACGCAGTATTTT.

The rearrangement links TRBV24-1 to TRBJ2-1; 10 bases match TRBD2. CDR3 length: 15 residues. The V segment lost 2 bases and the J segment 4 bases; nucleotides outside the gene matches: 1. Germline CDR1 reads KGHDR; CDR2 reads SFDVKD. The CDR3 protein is CATSDSSGGYNEQFF. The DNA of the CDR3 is TGTGCCACCAGTGATTCTAGCGGGGGTTACAATGAGCAGTTCTTC.

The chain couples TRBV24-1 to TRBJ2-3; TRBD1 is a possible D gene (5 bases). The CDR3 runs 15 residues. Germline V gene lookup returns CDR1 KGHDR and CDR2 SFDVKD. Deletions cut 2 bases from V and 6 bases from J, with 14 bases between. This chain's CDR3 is CATSDSSGAGDTQYF. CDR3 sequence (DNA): TGTGCCACCAGTGATTCTTCTGGGGCAGGGGATACGCAGTATTTT.

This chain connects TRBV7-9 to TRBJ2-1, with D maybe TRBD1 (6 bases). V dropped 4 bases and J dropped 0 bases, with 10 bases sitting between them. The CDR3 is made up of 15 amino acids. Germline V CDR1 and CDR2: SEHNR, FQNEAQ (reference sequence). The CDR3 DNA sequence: TGTGCCAGCAGCTCTGACAGGAACTCCTACAATGAGCAGTTCTTC. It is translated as CASSSDRNSYNEQFF.

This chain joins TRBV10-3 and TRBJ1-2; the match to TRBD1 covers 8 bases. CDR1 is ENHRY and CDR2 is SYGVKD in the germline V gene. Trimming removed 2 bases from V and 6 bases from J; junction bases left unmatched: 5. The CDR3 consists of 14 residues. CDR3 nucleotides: TGTGCCATCAGTGAGCCTCAGGGGGCGAATGGCTACACCTTC. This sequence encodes CAISEPQGANGYTF.

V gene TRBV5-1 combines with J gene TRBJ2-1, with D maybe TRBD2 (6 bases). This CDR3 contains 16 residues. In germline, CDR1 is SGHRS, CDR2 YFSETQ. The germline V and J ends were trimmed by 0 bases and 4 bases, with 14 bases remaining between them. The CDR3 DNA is TGCGCCAGCAGCTTGGGTTCGGGGGAGGTGTACAATGAGCAGTTCTTC. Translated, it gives CASSLGSGEVYNEQFF.

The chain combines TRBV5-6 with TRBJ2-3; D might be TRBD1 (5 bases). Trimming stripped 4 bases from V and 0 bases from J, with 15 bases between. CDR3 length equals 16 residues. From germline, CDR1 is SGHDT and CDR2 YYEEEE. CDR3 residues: CASSTQDIPSTDTQYF. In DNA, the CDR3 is TGTGCCAGCAGCACCCAGGACATTCCTAGCACAGATACGCAGTATTTT.